Detailed here is one T cell receptor (beta chain). What it recognizes is unknown. Assay used: immunoSEQ multiplex PCR; TCRdb lists only in-frame clones, some missing. The sample lists over 40,000 clones; 86% were seen once. The ends lost 9 bases at V and 4 bases at J; junction bases unmatched: 7. Germline V CDR1 and CDR2: ENHRY, SYGVKD. CDR3 length: 14 amino acids. The entry originates in a study of OX40 agonist ivuxolimab in advanced cancers. Study-wide results and caveats: At 0.1 to 3.0 mg/kg, CD4+ and CD8+ blood T cells expanded clonally by week 6. CD8+ T cells (on average) carried more expanded clones than CD4+ T cells.

The TCR was taken from an adult with an advanced solid tumor such as melanoma, head and neck, liver or kidney cancer. V gene TRBV10-3 combines with J gene TRBJ2-3, with TRBD1 matching 10 bases. Sequenced material: CD4+ or CD8+ T cells sorted from blood, taken in a trial of the OX40 agonist ivuxolimab. The CDR3 loop is CAMRQGARADTQYF. CDR3 nucleotides: TGTGCCATGAGACAGGGGGCTAGGGCAGATACGCAGTATTTT.